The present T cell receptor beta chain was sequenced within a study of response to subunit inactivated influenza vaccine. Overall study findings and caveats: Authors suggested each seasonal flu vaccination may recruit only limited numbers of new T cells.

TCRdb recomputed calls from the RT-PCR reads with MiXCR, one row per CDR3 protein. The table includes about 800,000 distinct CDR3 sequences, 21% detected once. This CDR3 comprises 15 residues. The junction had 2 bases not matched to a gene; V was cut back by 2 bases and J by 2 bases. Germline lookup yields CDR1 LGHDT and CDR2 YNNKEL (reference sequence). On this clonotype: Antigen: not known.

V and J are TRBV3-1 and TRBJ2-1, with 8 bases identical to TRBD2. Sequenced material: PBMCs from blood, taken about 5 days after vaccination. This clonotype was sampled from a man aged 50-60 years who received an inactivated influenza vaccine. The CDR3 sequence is CASSQSGSTYNEQFF. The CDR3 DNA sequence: TGTGCCAGCAGCCAAAGCGGGAGTACCTACAATGAGCAGTTCTTC.